The 14 T cell receptor beta chains below all came from one sample that was sequenced in a study of OX40 agonist ivuxolimab in advanced cancers. Here immunoSEQ multiplex PCR was the method, and the copy in TCRdb shows in-frame clones only, minus some. The sample holds about 60,000 clones; about 94% are singletons and the top ten take roughly 19%. Sample: CD4+ or CD8+ T cells sorted from blood, taken in a trial of the OX40 agonist ivuxolimab. Receptor source: an adult with an advanced solid tumor such as melanoma, head and neck, liver or kidney cancer.

The chain joins TRBV5-4 to TRBJ2-1; the D gene is possibly TRBD1 (5 bases). Germline assignment: CDR1 SGHNT and CDR2 YYREEE (reference sequence). V was trimmed by 1 base and J by 2 bases, leaving 13 bases between them. This CDR3 contains 16 residues. The CDR3, as DNA: TGTGCCAGCAGCTTGACTCAGGGAATCCCCTACAATGAGCAGTTCTTC. Translated: CASSLTQGIPYNEQFF.

This clone was observed once. V usage is TRBV9 and J usage is TRBJ2-3; 13 bases are a match to TRBD2. The trim removed 2 bases at V and 6 bases at J, leaving 6 bases unmatched. CDR1 SGDLS and CDR2 YYNGEE come from the germline V gene. This CDR3 region has 16 residues. CDR3 sequence reads: CASSVGLAGVRDTQYF. CDR3 DNA: TGTGCCAGCAGCGTTGGACTAGCGGGAGTTAGGGATACGCAGTATTTT.

The chain is built from TRBV6-1 and TRBJ2-2; D is possibly TRBD2 (6 bases). The CDR3 is 20 amino acids. Germline CDR1 and CDR2: MNHNS and SASEGT. Trimming took 1 base from V and 2 from J, leaving 23 bases between them. The CDR3 here is CASSEDPLDWAGINTGELFF. CDR3 nucleotide sequence: TGTGCCAGCAGTGAAGATCCGTTAGATTGGGCGGGGATAAACACCGGGGAGCTGTTTTTT.

The CDR3 coding sequence is TGTGCCAGCAGCTTAGCGGGGGGCGGTAGCTCCTACGAGCAGTACTTC. Its translation is CASSLAGGGSSYEQYF. The gene calls are TRBV7-2 and TRBJ2-7, with D tentatively TRBD1 or TRBD2 (6 bases each). V was clipped by 0 bases and J by 0 bases, with 12 bases between them. The CDR3 runs to 16 residues. Germline assignment: CDR1 SGHTA and CDR2 FQGNSA.

This clone has a handful of counts. The V call is TRBV7-2, the J call TRBJ2-1; D remains ambiguous. CDR1 is SGHTA, CDR2 FQGNSA, per germline. V was pared by 5 bases and J by 15 bases, with 17 bases between. This CDR3 comprises 12 residues. The CDR3 DNA reads TGTGCCAGCAGCCTCACCAGCGAAGGCCCGTTCTTC. Translating it yields CASSLTSEGPFF.

The J gene is TRBJ1-2, the V gene TRBV7-9; 8 bases agree with TRBD1. The CDR3 is made up of 12 amino acids. Germline-derived CDR1 and CDR2 are SEHNR and FQNEAQ (reference sequence). Trimming cost V 7 bases and J 8 bases; bases outside gene matches: 6. CDR3 DNA sequence: TGTGCCAGCACAATGGACAGGGAAGGCTACACCTTC. As protein: CASTMDREGYTF.

The J gene is TRBJ2-7, the V gene TRBV9, with 7 positions matching TRBD1. Germline CDR1 SGDLS, CDR2 YYNGEE. This CDR3 comprises 14 residues. V lost 4 bases to trimming and J lost 3 bases; unmatched junction nucleotides: 7. The CDR3 DNA follows: TGTGCCAGCAGCTCCCGGACAGGATTCTACGAGCAGTACTTC. This codes for CASSSRTGFYEQYF.

This clone is labeled as medium-sized (0.01 to 0.1%). The chain combines TRBV5-6 with TRBJ2-7; a weak D match, TRBD1 (7 bases). Germline CDR1 reads SGHDT; CDR2 reads YYEEEE. The CDR3 has 14 amino acids. Between the trimmed V and J ends, which lost 3 bases and 1 base, there was a span of 11 bases. CDR3 residues: CASSWGDSSYEQYF. Here the CDR3 DNA reads TGTGCCAGCAGCTGGGGGGACAGTTCCTACGAGCAGTACTTC.

The chain recombines TRBV13 with TRBJ2-1; perhaps TRBD1 as D (5 bases). Germline loops: CDR1 PRHDT, CDR2 FYEKMQ (reference sequence). The CDR3 has 14 amino acids. V was clipped by 5 bases and J by 2 bases, with 10 bases between them. In DNA, the CDR3 is TGTGCCAGCAGCGGACAAGGCCCCTACAATGAGCAGTTCTTC. It encodes CASSGQGPYNEQFF.

This chain uses TRBV19 with TRBJ1-3, with D unclear. The CDR3 extends over 16 amino acids. Trimming shortened V by 11 bases and J by 4 bases, and 24 bases separated the two germline ends. Germline values: CDR1 LNHDA, CDR2 SQIVND (reference sequence). The CDR3 region is CAERVRFSWAGNTIYF. The CDR3 DNA follows: TGTGCCGAAAGGGTCAGGTTTTCCTGGGCAGGAAACACCATATATTTT. The full variable domain, with the rest looked up from reference TRBV19 and TRBJ1-3, is DGGITQSPKYLFRKEGQNVTLSCEQNLNHDAMYWYRQDPGQGLRLIYYSQIVNDFQKGDIAEGYSVSREKKESFPLTVTSAQKNPTAFYLCAERVRFSWAGNTIYFGEGSWLTVV.

V gene TRBV27 combines with J gene TRBJ2-7; the match to TRBD2 covers 7 bases. V shed 4 bases and J 4 bases; nucleotides not matched to a gene: 10. The CDR3 extends over 15 amino acids. CDR1 is MNHEY and CDR2 is SMNVEV in the germline V gene (reference sequence). The CDR3 bases are TGTGCCAGCAGTTCCGGGGGGACCGCTCTGTACGAGCAGTACTTC. Residues: CASSSGGTALYEQYF.

The V call is TRBV2, the J call TRBJ2-5; D is ambiguous. This CDR3 is built from 14 residues. Germline V gene lookup returns CDR1 SNHLY and CDR2 FYNNEI. V lost 7 bases to trimming and J lost 5 bases, with 17 bases between them. In DNA, the CDR3 is TGTGCCAGCAACGGCCCCCGGAACGTTGAGACCCAGTACTTC. Protein product: CASNGPRNVETQYF.

In its sample, this clone was seen once. The CDR3 sequence is CASSPNPDGYGYTF. CDR3 coding DNA: TGTGCCAGCAGCCCTAACCCGGACGGATATGGCTACACCTTC. The chain combines TRBV7-9 with TRBJ1-2, with D unresolved. Germline loops: CDR1 SEHNR, CDR2 FQNEAQ (reference sequence). V lost 5 bases and J lost 5, with 15 bases in between. This CDR3 has 14 amino acids.

The J gene is TRBJ2-2, the V gene TRBV7-9; a possible D gene is TRBD2 (6 bases). V shed 1 base and J shed 4 bases, with 13 bases lying between them. This CDR3 has 16 amino acids. CDR1 is SEHNR and CDR2 is FQNEAQ in the germline V gene (reference sequence). The CDR3 protein is CASSLGPGAGTGELFF. The DNA of the CDR3 is TGTGCCAGCAGCTTAGGTCCGGGAGCAGGCACCGGGGAGCTGTTTTTT. The full variable domain, in which reference TRBV7-9 and TRBJ2-2 provide the parts outside the CDR3, is DTGVSQNPRHKITKRGQNVTFRCDPISEHNRLYWYRQTLGQGPEFLTYFQNEAQLEKSRLLSDRFSAERPKGSFSTLEIQRTEQGDSAMYLCASSLGPGAGTGELFFGEGSRLTVL.